These 21 T cell receptor beta chains originate from one sample sequenced in a study of beta chain features in type 1 diabetes. These receptors have no identified antigens. The investigators reverse transcribed all of the isolated RNA, so they sequenced expressed TCRB transcripts. The repertoire was sequenced with immunoSEQ multiplex PCR; TCRdb's copy has only in-frame clones and lacks some. The sample has hundreds of thousands of clones, over 12% seen once; the top ten hold 0.03% to 0.04%. Broader study findings: Across all four CD4+ subsets, people with type 1 diabetes showed modestly shorter TCRB CDR3s.

Source material: naive CD4+ T cells from blood. These receptors all stem from a man aged 18 to 30 with type 1 diabetes.

This clone was observed a few times. This rearrangement joins TRBV7-6 to TRBJ2-7, with D unresolved. V lost 2 bases and J lost 5, with 7 bases in between. Germline-derived CDR1 and CDR2 are SGHVS and FNYEAQ. CDR3 length: 12 residues. The CDR3 reads CASSLRPDEQYF. Here the CDR3 DNA reads TGTGCCAGCAGCTTAAGGCCCGACGAGCAGTACTTC.

This clone was observed a handful of times. CDR3: CSAKLGGTQYF. CDR3 in DNA: TGCAGTGCAAAACTAGGAGGTACGCAGTATTTT. The chain combines TRBV20-1 with TRBJ2-3; D perhaps matches TRBD2 (5 bases). Germline V lookup: CDR1 DFQATT, CDR2 SNEGSKA (reference sequence). The V end lost 6 bases, the J end lost 8 bases, and 12 bases lay between the germline ends. The CDR3 length is 11 residues.

There are a few counts of this clone. V is TRBV5-4 and J is TRBJ1-2; no reliable D call. The length of the CDR3 is 14 residues. V lost 1 base and J 5 bases, leaving 12 bases between the germline ends. Per the germline V gene, CDR1 is SGHNT and CDR2 is YYREEE (reference sequence). The CDR3 nucleotides read TGTGCCAGCAGCTTGAGCGGTAGTCGGTATGGCTACACCTTC. Amino acid sequence: CASSLSGSRYGYTF. The entire variable domain, with the rest obtained from reference TRBV5-4 and TRBJ1-2, is as follows: ETGVTQSPTHLIKTRGQQVTLRCSSQSGHNTVSWYQQALGQGPQFIFQYYREEENGRGNFPPRFSGLQFPNYSSELNVNALELDDSALYLCASSLSGSRYGYTFGSGTRLTVV.

CDR3 in DNA: TGTGCCAGCAGAGTCATTGGAGCGGGGATGGAGACCCAGTACTTC. This codes for CASRVIGAGMETQYF. V and J are TRBV5-4 and TRBJ2-5; TRBD2 agrees at 7 bases. V shed 5 bases, J shed 5 bases, and the junction held 12 bases outside the gene matches. This CDR3 spans 15 amino acids. Germline CDR1 SGHNT, CDR2 YYREEE (reference sequence).

V and J are TRBV4-3 and TRBJ1-2; the match to TRBD1 covers 7 bases. The V segment lost 3 bases and the J segment 0 bases; nucleotides outside the gene matches: 10. There are 17 residues in the CDR3. Germline loops: CDR1 LGHNA, CDR2 YSLEER. The chain's CDR3 is CASSQSSGTASNYGYTF. CDR3 bases: TGCGCCAGCAGCCAGTCATCCGGGACAGCCTCTAACTATGGCTACACCTTC.

This clone has more than one count but fewer than ten. The V gene is TRBV30, the J gene TRBJ1-6; tentative D call: TRBD1 (5 bases). Germline CDR1 is GTSNPN and CDR2 is SVGIG (reference sequence). CDR3 length: 16 residues. Trimming removed 2 bases from V and 5 bases from J, with 16 bases in between. Here the CDR3 DNA reads TGTGCCTGGAGTCTGCGCCGGGGCGCGCATAATTCACCCCTCCACTTT. This sequence encodes CAWSLRRGAHNSPLHF.

The V and J genes are TRBV29-1 and TRBJ1-5; a weak D match, TRBD1 (5 bases). Trimming took off 3 bases at V and 0 bases at J, with 9 bases between the two ends. This CDR3 contains 14 residues. Germline lookup yields CDR1 SQVTM and CDR2 ANQGSEA. The CDR3 nucleotides are TGCAGCGTTGACGACAGAAATAGCAATCAGCCCCAGCATTTT. Amino acids: CSVDDRNSNQPQHF. The full variable domain, rest sourced from reference TRBV29-1 and TRBJ1-5, is SAVISQKPSRDICQRGTSLTIQCQVDSQVTMMFWYRQQPGQSLTLIATANQGSEATYESGFVIDKFPISRPNLTFSTLTVSNMSPEDSSIYLCSVDDRNSNQPQHFGDGTRLSIL.

This clone turned up a few times. The chain has TRBV5-1 and TRBJ2-7; the D gene is possibly TRBD2 (6 bases). Trimming cost V 7 bases and J 0 bases, with 14 bases left between them. The CDR3 is made up of 14 amino acids. CDR1 and CDR2 (germline): SGHRS, YFSETQ. CDR3 nucleotide sequence: TGCGCCAGCGGTCAGGGAGGTGGCTCCTACGAGCAGTACTTC. This codes for CASGQGGGSYEQYF.

The chain links TRBV6-5 to TRBJ1-4; D not certain. The germline gives CDR1 MNHEY, CDR2 SVGAGI. The CDR3 extends over 15 amino acids. The V end was cut by 2 bases, the J end by 8 bases, with 15 bases between. The DNA for the CDR3 is TGTGCCAGCAGTTACGGCCCCGGGTGGGAGGAAAAACTGTTTTTT. Translated: CASSYGPGWEEKLFF.

V is TRBV6-5 and J is TRBJ2-7; 8 positions agree with TRBD1. V trimming: 5 bases; J trimming: 5 bases; junction bases outside the gene matches: 11. Germline V gene sequence: CDR1 MNHEY, CDR2 SVGAGI. The CDR3 runs 15 residues. CDR3 sequence reads: CASSPIQRTGNEQYF. The DNA for the CDR3 is TGTGCCAGCAGTCCGATTCAGAGGACAGGGAACGAGCAGTACTTC.

The CDR3 reads CASSFSGTGHNEQFF. As DNA, the CDR3 is TGTGCCAGCAGCTTTTCCGGGACTGGACACAATGAGCAGTTCTTC. The genes are TRBV7-2 and TRBJ2-1; D is perhaps TRBD2 (6 bases). Germline loops: CDR1 SGHTA, CDR2 FQGNSA. With 3 bases removed from V and 5 bases from J, the gap between germline ends came to 14 bases. The CDR3 has 15 amino acids.

This chain joins TRBV30 and TRBJ2-5; D may match TRBD1 or TRBD2 (5 bases each). This CDR3 spans 14 amino acids. V was cut by 4 bases and J by 5 bases, with 17 bases left in between. CDR1 and CDR2 (germline): GTSNPN, SVGIG (reference sequence). The CDR3 region is CAWKGGGLWETQYF. The CDR3 coding sequence is TGTGCCTGGAAGGGTGGGGGTCTGTGGGAGACCCAGTACTTC.

The chain has TRBV6-1 and TRBJ2-5; 8 nucleotides align to TRBD1. V lost 5 bases, J lost 4 bases, and 3 bases stayed unmatched. This CDR3 is 13 amino acids long. Looked up from germline, CDR1 is MNHNS and CDR2 is SASEGT. CDR3 in amino acids: CASSSGTGETQYF. The CDR3 bases are TGTGCCAGCAGTTCCGGGACAGGAGAGACCCAGTACTTC.

This clone was seen a handful of times. The V call is TRBV7-9, the J call TRBJ2-7, with a weak D call TRBD1 (5 bases). Germline-derived CDR1 and CDR2 are SEHNR and FQNEAQ (reference sequence). The CDR3 spans 12 residues. The V and J ends lost 0 bases and 11 bases respectively, with 11 bases between them. The CDR3 protein is CASSLADTLKYF. The CDR3 DNA is TGTGCCAGCAGCTTAGCGGACACGTTGAAGTACTTC.

This clone was detected a few times. The J gene is TRBJ2-1, the V gene TRBV7-2; TRBD1 matches 8 bases. Germline V gene sequence: CDR1 SGHTA, CDR2 FQGNSA. CDR3 length: 18 amino acids. The V and J ends lost 6 bases and 8 bases, in that order; junction bases with no gene match: 21. The CDR3 DNA reads as TGTGCCAGCAGGCCAACGGACAGGGCAAAACGAGATCGGTATGAGCAGTTCTTC. Protein: CASRPTDRAKRDRYEQFF.

This clone has only a few counts. This chain connects TRBV29-1 to TRBJ2-3; D not certain. Germline V gene data show CDR1 as SQVTM and CDR2 as ANQGSEA. There are 12 residues in the CDR3. V lost 7 bases and J 0 bases, leaving 8 bases between the germline ends. Here the CDR3 DNA reads TGCAGCGCCGACCCTAGCACAGATACGCAGTATTTT. Translated, it gives CSADPSTDTQYF.

This rearrangement joins TRBV19 to TRBJ2-3; D unresolved. CDR3 length equals 14 residues. Trimming cost V 3 bases and J 0 bases, with 7 bases left between them. Germline CDR1 and CDR2: LNHDA and SQIVND (reference sequence). CDR3 sequence (DNA): TGTGCCAGTAGTATCAGCGCGAGCACAGATACGCAGTATTTT. Translated, it gives CASSISASTDTQYF.

This clone has only a few counts. The chain uses TRBV6-5 and TRBJ1-2; D call uncertain. This CDR3 region has 12 residues. Germline CDR1 reads MNHEY; CDR2 reads SVGAGI. The germline V and J ends were trimmed by 5 bases and 5 bases, with 9 bases remaining between them. In nucleotides, the CDR3 is TGTGCCAGCAGTACTCGGAGATATGGCTACACCTTC. Its translation: CASSTRRYGYTF.

The chain recombines TRBV11-1 with TRBJ2-5; D gene ambiguous. CDR3 length: 13 amino acids. The ends were cut back, 3 bases at V and 3 bases at J, with 8 bases in the middle. CDR1 is SGHAT and CDR2 is FQDESV in the germline V gene (reference sequence). As DNA, the CDR3 is TGTGCCAGCAGCTTGGGCGAGAAAGAGACCCAGTACTTC. The encoded protein is CASSLGEKETQYF.

V and J are TRBV7-9 and TRBJ2-3; no firm D call. Per the germline V gene, CDR1 is SEHNR and CDR2 is FQNEAQ (reference sequence). V lost 2 bases and J 3 bases, leaving 12 bases between the germline ends. The CDR3 extends over 15 amino acids. The CDR3 sequence: CASSLSSGGTDTQYF. CDR3 bases: TGTGCCAGCAGCTTATCTTCGGGTGGGACAGATACGCAGTATTTT.

The chain is built from TRBV10-3 and TRBJ1-6, with D possibly being TRBD1 (5 bases). The CDR3 has 12 residues. Germline CDR1 ENHRY, CDR2 SYGVKD. The V gene lost 5 bases and the J gene lost 7 bases, with 6 bases spanning the gap. CDR3 in DNA: TGTGCCATCAGTACAGGAAATTCACCCCTCCACTTT. Protein product: CAISTGNSPLHF.